This T cell receptor beta chain was documented in a study of CD8 T cells in ankylosing spondylitis. The sample holds one count of this clonotype. Antigen specificity is unknown. Study-wide points: Reportedly, significant enrichment of disease-linked clones occurred in matched ankylosing spondylitis synovial fluid. Earlier studies detected some motif variants in reactive arthritis synovial fluid and blood. Disease-linked clones bore a CD8+ phenotype and were relatively rare in peripheral blood. It appeared that ankylosing spondylitis blood was characterized by a TCR beta motif of fewer than 10 highly homologous variants.

For TCR beta, libraries came from quantitative 5'-RACE with molecular barcodes. MiXCR, run by TCRdb on the 5' RACE reads, gives a single entry per CDR3 protein. The table shows around 450,000 distinct CDR3 sequences, with around 26% occurring only once. Germline lookup yields CDR1 MGHDK and CDR2 SYGVNS. V lost 2 bases, J lost 1 base, and 8 bases lay in between. The CDR3 loop spans 14 amino acids. This clonotype originated in a male donor with ankylosing spondylitis. Sequencing was done on a sample of blood, either unsorted or a sorted T cell fraction (not recorded which). The gene calls are TRBV25-1 and TRBJ1-1; D is undetermined. The CDR3 DNA reads as TGTGCCAGCAGTGAAACAGTAGGGAACACTGAAGCTTTCTTT. Translating it yields CASSETVGNTEAFF. Looking up the rest from reference TRBV25-1 and TRBJ1-1 gives the full variable domain: EADIYQTPRYLVIGTGKKITLECSQTMGHDKMYWYQQDPGMELHLIHYSYGVNSTEKGDLSSESTVSRIRTEHFPLTLESARPSHTSQYLCASSETVGNTEAFFGQGTRLTVV.